This is a list of T cell receptor beta chains from one sample in a study of persistence of HIV-infected CD4 T cells. Libraries were prepared by immunoSEQ multiplex PCR; TCRdb keeps only in-frame clonotypes and omits some of them. The sample shows roughly 32,000 clones, about four fifths of them seen only once. Antigens of these TCRs are unknown. The sample was CD4+ T cells sorted from PBMCs after roughly 18-hour stimulation, taken from a patient who received antiretroviral therapy. The receptors come from an adult man with HIV who was CMV-seropositive. Each CDR3 is given with its conserved first and last residue. D genes are given only for firm matches. Expanded clones are given a class, and other clones once, few, many or no size at all.

abundance: -
d_gene: -
j_gene: TRBJ1-1
v_gene: TRBV10-3
CDR3aa: CAISESSRGNTEAFF
CDR3nt: TGTGCCATCAGTGAGTCTAGTAGGGGAAACACTGAAGCTTTCTTT

abundance: -
d_gene: -
j_gene: TRBJ2-3
v_gene: TRBV6-4
CDR3aa: CASRVEGAGTDTQYF
CDR3nt: TGTGCCAGCAGGGTCGAGGGCGCGGGCACAGATACGCAGTATTTT

abundance: -
d_gene: TRBD2
j_gene: TRBJ2-3
v_gene: TRBV7-6
CDR3aa: CASSLGGGGGTDTQYF
CDR3nt: TGTGCCAGCAGCTTAGGGGGCGGGGGGGGCACAGATACGCAGTATTTT

abundance: -
d_gene: TRBD1
j_gene: TRBJ2-1
v_gene: TRBV9
CDR3aa: CASSVGMGTGFNEQFF
CDR3nt: TGTGCCAGCAGCGTAGGGATGGGGACAGGGTTCAATGAGCAGTTCTTC

abundance: -
d_gene: -
j_gene: TRBJ1-5
v_gene: TRBV2
CDR3aa: CASSSDMSQPQHF
CDR3nt: TGTGCCAGCAGTTCCGACATGAGCCAGCCCCAGCATTTT

abundance: -
d_gene: -
j_gene: TRBJ1-2
v_gene: TRBV4-3
CDR3aa: CASSQETVSNNYGYTF
CDR3nt: TGCGCCAGCAGCCAAGAGACAGTCAGTAATAACTATGGCTACACCTTC

abundance: few
d_gene: -
j_gene: TRBJ1-1
v_gene: TRBV20-1
CDR3aa: CQGHRDTEAFF
CDR3nt: TGCCAGGGGCATAGAGACACTGAAGCTTTCTTT

abundance: -
d_gene: TRBD1
j_gene: TRBJ1-1
v_gene: TRBV5-1
CDR3aa: CASSGTGAQNTEAFF
CDR3nt: TGCGCCAGCAGTGGGACAGGAGCACAGAACACTGAAGCTTTCTTT

abundance: -
d_gene: -
j_gene: TRBJ2-1
v_gene: TRBV5-8
CDR3aa: CASSYRGRSGNEQFF
CDR3nt: TGTGCCAGCAGCTACCGCGGTCGGTCAGGCAATGAGCAGTTCTTC

abundance: few
d_gene: TRBD2
j_gene: TRBJ2-7
v_gene: TRBV2
CDR3aa: CASSAALGLAGVDEQYF
CDR3nt: TGTGCCAGCAGTGCGGCTCTGGGACTAGCGGGGGTCGACGAGCAGTACTTC

abundance: -
d_gene: -
j_gene: TRBJ1-2
v_gene: TRBV28
CDR3aa: CASSFGEYNYGYTF
CDR3nt: TGTGCCAGCAGTTTCGGGGAATATAACTATGGCTACACCTTC

abundance: -
d_gene: -
j_gene: TRBJ2-7
v_gene: TRBV6-5
CDR3aa: CASSYSTGIYEQYF
CDR3nt: TGTGCCAGCAGTTACTCGACAGGAATCTACGAGCAGTACTTC

abundance: once
d_gene: TRBD1
j_gene: TRBJ1-1
v_gene: TRBV19
CDR3aa: CASSIWTGQTNTEAFF
CDR3nt: TGTGCCAGTAGTATCTGGACAGGACAAACGAACACTGAAGCTTTCTTT

abundance: -
d_gene: -
j_gene: TRBJ1-1
v_gene: TRBV30
CDR3aa: CAWSVLNTEAFF
CDR3nt: TGTGCCTGGAGTGTTCTCAACACTGAAGCTTTCTTT

abundance: -
d_gene: -
j_gene: TRBJ1-2
v_gene: TRBV28
CDR3aa: CASSSPPWGYGYTF
CDR3nt: TGTGCCAGCAGTTCTCCACCCTGGGGCTATGGCTACACCTTC

abundance: -
d_gene: TRBD1
j_gene: TRBJ2-2
v_gene: TRBV19
CDR3aa: CASRDRGITGELFF
CDR3nt: TGTGCCAGCCGGGACAGGGGAATCACCGGGGAGCTGTTTTTT

abundance: -
d_gene: TRBD1
j_gene: TRBJ1-6
v_gene: TRBV19
CDR3aa: CASSSRTGRANSPLHF
CDR3nt: TGTGCCAGTAGTTCTAGGACAGGGAGGGCCAATTCACCCCTCCACTTT

abundance: once
d_gene: -
j_gene: TRBJ1-1
v_gene: TRBV27
CDR3aa: CASSWVPLLNTEAFF
CDR3nt: TGTGCCAGCAGTTGGGTTCCCCTCTTGAACACTGAAGCTTTCTTT

abundance: -
d_gene: -
j_gene: TRBJ2-3
v_gene: TRBV4-2
CDR3aa: CASSQDPPQDTQYF
CDR3nt: TGTGCCAGCAGCCAAGATCCCCCCCAAGATACGCAGTATTTT

abundance: -
d_gene: TRBD2
j_gene: TRBJ2-1
v_gene: TRBV4-3
CDR3aa: CASSRAGNEQFF
CDR3nt: TGCGCCAGCAGTCGAGCGGGGAATGAGCAGTTCTTC

abundance: -
d_gene: TRBD2
j_gene: TRBJ2-7
v_gene: TRBV4-3
CDR3aa: CASSQDLPAGGPYEQYF
CDR3nt: TGCGCCAGCAGCCAAGATCTCCCAGCGGGGGGGCCCTACGAGCAGTACTTC

abundance: -
d_gene: -
j_gene: TRBJ2-1
v_gene: TRBV25-1
CDR3aa: CASSESGPSYNEQFF
CDR3nt: TGTGCCAGCAGTGAATCAGGGCCCTCCTACAATGAGCAGTTCTTC

abundance: -
d_gene: TRBD1
j_gene: TRBJ1-1
v_gene: TRBV3-1/TRBV3-2
CDR3aa: CASSQGPGTGGFGAFF
CDR3nt: TGTGCCAGCAGCCAAGGACCTGGGACAGGGGGGTTCGGGGCTTTCTTT

abundance: -
d_gene: -
j_gene: TRBJ1-3
v_gene: TRBV19
CDR3aa: CASRTTHSGNTIYF
CDR3nt: TGTGCCAGTAGGACGACTCACTCTGGAAACACCATATATTTT

abundance: -
d_gene: TRBD1
j_gene: TRBJ2-7
v_gene: TRBV28
CDR3aa: CASLRGRNTYEQYF
CDR3nt: TGTGCCAGCCTCAGGGGGAGAAATACCTACGAGCAGTACTTC

abundance: -
d_gene: -
j_gene: TRBJ2-5
v_gene: TRBV5-6
CDR3aa: CASSLVLETQYF
CDR3nt: TGTGCCAGCAGCTTGGTTTTGGAGACCCAGTACTTC

abundance: -
d_gene: -
j_gene: TRBJ2-5
v_gene: TRBV6-5
CDR3aa: CASRGVGVMDGTQYF
CDR3nt: TGTGCCAGCAGGGGGGTTGGGGTGATGGATGGGACCCAGTACTTC

abundance: -
d_gene: -
j_gene: TRBJ2-2
v_gene: TRBV6-5
CDR3aa: CASSLWGVTGELFF
CDR3nt: TGTGCCAGCAGCCTATGGGGGGTCACCGGGGAGCTGTTTTTT

abundance: -
d_gene: -
j_gene: TRBJ1-1
v_gene: TRBV28
CDR3aa: CASSLPLGPLGDEAFF
CDR3nt: TGTGCCAGCAGTTTACCACTAGGACCACTTGGAGATGAAGCTTTCTTT

abundance: -
d_gene: -
j_gene: TRBJ2-2
v_gene: TRBV30
CDR3aa: CAWSVYLSRGELFF
CDR3nt: TGTGCCTGGAGTGTATACCTCTCCAGGGGGGAGCTGTTTTTT

abundance: -
d_gene: TRBD2
j_gene: TRBJ2-4
v_gene: TRBV5-1
CDR3aa: CASSLYAGATAKNIQYF
CDR3nt: TGCGCCAGCAGCTTGTACGCGGGAGCGACGGCCAAAAACATTCAGTACTTC

abundance: -
d_gene: -
j_gene: TRBJ1-1
v_gene: TRBV9
CDR3aa: CASNKGTNTEAFF
CDR3nt: TGTGCCAGCAATAAGGGGACAAACACTGAAGCTTTCTTT

abundance: -
d_gene: -
j_gene: TRBJ1-3
v_gene: TRBV6-5
CDR3aa: CASTHRDSGNTIYF
CDR3nt: TGTGCCAGCACCCACAGGGACTCTGGAAACACCATATATTTT

abundance: -
d_gene: -
j_gene: TRBJ1-4
v_gene: TRBV4-1
CDR3aa: CASSQQGRDEKLFF
CDR3nt: TGCGCCAGCAGCCAACAGGGGCGGGACGAAAAACTGTTTTTT

abundance: -
d_gene: TRBD1
j_gene: TRBJ2-2
v_gene: TRBV5-5
CDR3aa: CASSWGSGTGANTGELFF
CDR3nt: TGTGCCAGCAGCTGGGGATCCGGGACAGGGGCGAACACCGGGGAGCTGTTTTTT

abundance: -
d_gene: -
j_gene: TRBJ2-2
v_gene: TRBV6-2/TRBV6-3
CDR3aa: CASSYSTGNTGELFF
CDR3nt: TGTGCCAGCAGTTACTCGACCGGGAACACCGGGGAGCTGTTTTTT

abundance: -
d_gene: TRBD1
j_gene: TRBJ1-3
v_gene: TRBV6-2/TRBV6-3
CDR3aa: CASSRRDRGFSGNTIYF
CDR3nt: TGTGCCAGCAGCCGCCGGGACAGGGGATTCTCTGGAAACACCATATATTTT

abundance: -
d_gene: -
j_gene: TRBJ1-2
v_gene: TRBV5-1
CDR3aa: CASSLADGQSIYGYTF
CDR3nt: TGCGCCAGCAGCTTGGCCGATGGACAGTCCATCTATGGCTACACCTTC

abundance: -
d_gene: TRBD1
j_gene: TRBJ2-7
v_gene: TRBV30
CDR3aa: CAFSTGQGTAEQYF
CDR3nt: TGTGCTTTCTCTACGGGACAGGGTACCGCCGAGCAGTACTTC

abundance: -
d_gene: -
j_gene: TRBJ1-1
v_gene: TRBV7-2
CDR3aa: CASSSRHGLRNTEAFF
CDR3nt: TGTGCCAGCAGCTCACGACACGGACTTCGGAACACTGAAGCTTTCTTT

abundance: -
d_gene: TRBD1
j_gene: TRBJ2-3
v_gene: TRBV4-2
CDR3aa: CASSQEMDRGSDTQYF
CDR3nt: TGTGCCAGCAGCCAAGAGATGGACAGGGGATCAGATACGCAGTATTTT

abundance: -
d_gene: -
j_gene: TRBJ2-5
v_gene: TRBV30
CDR3aa: CAWGGGTQYF
CDR3nt: TGTGCCTGGGGTGGGGGGACCCAGTACTTC

abundance: few
d_gene: TRBD1
j_gene: TRBJ2-1
v_gene: TRBV10-2
CDR3aa: CASRGGQGNNEQFF
CDR3nt: TGCGCCAGCCGAGGGGGACAGGGAAACAATGAGCAGTTCTTC

abundance: -
d_gene: -
j_gene: TRBJ1-1
v_gene: TRBV7-2
CDR3aa: CASSLSQNTEAFF
CDR3nt: TGTGCCAGCAGCTTAAGCCAGAACACTGAAGCTTTCTTT

abundance: -
d_gene: TRBD1
j_gene: TRBJ1-4
v_gene: TRBV28
CDR3aa: CASSFDRGYEKLFF
CDR3nt: TGTGCCAGCAGTTTCGACAGGGGGTATGAAAAACTGTTTTTT

abundance: -
d_gene: -
j_gene: TRBJ1-3
v_gene: TRBV10-2
CDR3aa: CASSRTQASGNTIYF
CDR3nt: TGCGCCAGCAGTCGGACTCAGGCCTCTGGAAACACCATATATTTT

abundance: -
d_gene: -
j_gene: TRBJ2-3
v_gene: TRBV6-1
CDR3aa: CASSDGRQDTQYF
CDR3nt: TGTGCCAGCAGTGATGGCCGTCAAGATACGCAGTATTTT

abundance: few
d_gene: -
j_gene: TRBJ1-1
v_gene: TRBV18
CDR3aa: CASAAGANTEAFF
CDR3nt: TGTGCCAGCGCGGCGGGGGCGAACACTGAAGCTTTCTTT

abundance: few
d_gene: -
j_gene: TRBJ1-6
v_gene: TRBV2
CDR3aa: CASRSNRGVESPLHF
CDR3nt: TGTGCCAGCAGGTCCAACCGGGGTGTTGAATCACCCCTCCACTTT

abundance: -
d_gene: -
j_gene: TRBJ2-7
v_gene: TRBV6-1
CDR3aa: CASSRRRGYSNEQYF
CDR3nt: TGTGCCAGCAGTCGCCGACGGGGGTACTCAAACGAGCAGTACTTC

abundance: once
d_gene: -
j_gene: TRBJ2-1
v_gene: TRBV21-1
CDR3aa: CASSKIEYNEQFF
CDR3nt: TGTGCCAGCAGCAAAATTGAGTACAATGAGCAGTTCTTC